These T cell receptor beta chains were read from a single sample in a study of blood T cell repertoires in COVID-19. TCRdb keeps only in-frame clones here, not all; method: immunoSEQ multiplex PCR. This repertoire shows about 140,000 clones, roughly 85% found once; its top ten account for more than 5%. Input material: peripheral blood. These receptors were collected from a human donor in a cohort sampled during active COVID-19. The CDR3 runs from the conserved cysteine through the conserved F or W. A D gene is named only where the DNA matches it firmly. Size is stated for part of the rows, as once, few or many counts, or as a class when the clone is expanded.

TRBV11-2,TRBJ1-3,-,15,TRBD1,TGTGCCAGCAGCCCCGGGACAGGGACTGGAAACACCATATATTTT,CASSPGTGTGNTIYF
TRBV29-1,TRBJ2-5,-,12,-,TGCAGCGTTGGACACCAGGATGGGACCCAGTACTTC,CSVGHQDGTQYF
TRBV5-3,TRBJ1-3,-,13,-,TGTGCCAGAAGCTTCGGGATCGGAAACACCATATATTTT,CARSFGIGNTIYF
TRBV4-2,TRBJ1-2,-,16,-,TGTGCCAGCAGCCAAGATGTGGCAGCGGCAGACTATGGCTACACCTTC,CASSQDVAAADYGYTF
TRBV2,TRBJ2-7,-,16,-,TGTGCCAGCAGTGATGGCCCCGCCTTGAGGGCCCGCGAGCAGTACTTC,CASSDGPALRAREQYF
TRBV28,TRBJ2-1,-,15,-,TGTGCCAGCAGTCCCAGTCCGCTCAGGGGAACTGAGCAGTTCTTC,CASSPSPLRGTEQFF
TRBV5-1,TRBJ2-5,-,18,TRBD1,TGCGCCAGCAGCTGGACCGGGACAGGGATTATGGGGCAAGAGACCCAGTACTTC,CASSWTGTGIMGQETQYF
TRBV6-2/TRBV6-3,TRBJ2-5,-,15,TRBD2,TGTGCCAGCAGTTACCCCATGATGGGGGGGGAGACCCAGTACTTC,CASSYPMMGGETQYF
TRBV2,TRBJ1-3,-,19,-,TGTGCCAGCAGTGATTTTCTCAGGGTAGCCATCAACTCTGGAAACACCATATATTTT,CASSDFLRVAINSGNTIYF
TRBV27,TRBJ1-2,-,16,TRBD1,TGTGCCAGCAGCAGCCGGGACAGGGGGCAAAGCTATGGCTACACCTTC,CASSSRDRGQSYGYTF
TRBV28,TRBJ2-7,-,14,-,TGTGCCAGCACTGATACCAATTTAGCCTACGAGCAGTACTTC,CASTDTNLAYEQYF
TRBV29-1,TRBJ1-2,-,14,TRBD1,TGCAGCATTGGTCGGACAGGTGCCTCCTATGGCTACACCTTC,CSIGRTGASYGYTF
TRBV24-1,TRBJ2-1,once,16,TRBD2,TGTGCCACCAGTGATTTGTCTGGGGAGGGGTACAATGAGCAGTTCTTC,CATSDLSGEGYNEQFF
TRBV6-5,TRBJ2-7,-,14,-,TGTGCCAGCAGCCTAGGACGCGCCGGAGGCGAGCAGTACTTC,CASSLGRAGGEQYF
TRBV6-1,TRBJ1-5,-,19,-,TGTGCCAGCAGTGAAGGAGGTAGGGGAAGGGAGGGAAGCAATCAGCCCCAGCATTTT,CASSEGGRGREGSNQPQHF
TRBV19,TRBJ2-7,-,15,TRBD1,TGTGCCAGTAGACTTTCAGGACAGGGCTACAACGAGCAGTACTTC,CASRLSGQGYNEQYF
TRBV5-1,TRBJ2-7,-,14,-,TGCGCCAGCAGCTGGGGACTGACTACCTACGAGCAGTACTTC,CASSWGLTTYEQYF
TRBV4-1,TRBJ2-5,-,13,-,TGCGCCAGCAGCCAAGTAGGGGGAGAGACCCAGTACTTC,CASSQVGGETQYF
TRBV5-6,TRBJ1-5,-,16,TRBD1,TGTGCCAGCAGCTTGAACAGGGGGACTAGCAATCAGCCCCAGCATTTT,CASSLNRGTSNQPQHF
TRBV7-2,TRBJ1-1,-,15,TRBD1,TGTGCCAGCAGCTCCCAAGGACAGGGAATAACTGAAGCTTTCTTT,CASSSQGQGITEAFF
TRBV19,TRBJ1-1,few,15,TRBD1,TGTGCCAGTAGTATAACCGGACAGGGAGGCACTGAAGCTTTCTTT,CASSITGQGGTEAFF
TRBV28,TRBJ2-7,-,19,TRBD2,TGTGCCAGCAGTTTTTATTCGACTAGCGGTTTCTCCCCCTCCTACGAGCAGTACTTC,CASSFYSTSGFSPSYEQYF
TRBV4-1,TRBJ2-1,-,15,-,TGCGCCAGCAGCCAGGCAAGCGGAGCGGGCAATGAGCAGTTCTTC,CASSQASGAGNEQFF
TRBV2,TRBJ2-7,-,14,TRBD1,TGTGCCAGGTCGGGACAGGGGGCGCGGGACGAGCAGTACTTC,CARSGQGARDEQYF
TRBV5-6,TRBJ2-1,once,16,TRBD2,TGTGCCAGCAGCTTGACTAGCGGGGGACCTAACAATGAGCAGTTCTTC,CASSLTSGGPNNEQFF
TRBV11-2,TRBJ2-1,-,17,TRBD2,TGTGCCAGCAGCCCAACCCTAGCGGGAGGATCTTACAATGAGCAGTTCTTC,CASSPTLAGGSYNEQFF
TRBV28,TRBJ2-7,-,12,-,TGTGCCAGCACGGACATCCCCTACGAGCAGTACTTC,CASTDIPYEQYF
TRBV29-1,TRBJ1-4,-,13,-,TGCAGCGTTGAGAAGGGAGGTGGTGAAAAACTGTTTTTT,CSVEKGGGEKLFF
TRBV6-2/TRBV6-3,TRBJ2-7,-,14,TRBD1,TGTGCCAGCAGCCCCCTGACAGGGACCTACGAGCAGTACTTC,CASSPLTGTYEQYF
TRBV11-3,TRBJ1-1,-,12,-,TGTGCCAGCAGCTTAGAACAGTATGAAGCTTTCTTT,CASSLEQYEAFF
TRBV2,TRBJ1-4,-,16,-,TGTGCCAGCAGTGAGGCTCGAGGAGGGTCCCGGGAAAAACTGTTTTTT,CASSEARGGSREKLFF
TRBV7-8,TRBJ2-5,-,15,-,TGTGCCAGCAGCTTAGAATCGGGCAGGGTAGAGACCCAGTACTTC,CASSLESGRVETQYF
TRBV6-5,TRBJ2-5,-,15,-,TGTGCCAGCAGTTACTCATGGGGTGCAGGGGAGACCCAGTACTTC,CASSYSWGAGETQYF
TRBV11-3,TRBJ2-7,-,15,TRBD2,TGTGCCAGCAGCTTACGGGGCGGGGGTGCCTACGAGCAGTACTTC,CASSLRGGGAYEQYF
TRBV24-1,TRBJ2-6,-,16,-,TGTGCCACCAGTGATTTTGGGGCGGGACGGGCCAACGTCCTGACTTTC,CATSDFGAGRANVLTF
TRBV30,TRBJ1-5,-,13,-,TGTGCCTGGAGTGGGGAGGGGGATCAGCCCCAGCATTTT,CAWSGEGDQPQHF
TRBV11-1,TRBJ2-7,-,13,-,TGTGCCAGCAGCTTGGCAGTCTCCTACGAGCAGTACTTC,CASSLAVSYEQYF
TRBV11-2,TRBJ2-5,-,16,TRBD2,TGTGCCAGCAGCTTAGGAGCGGGGGGGCCGGGAGAGACCCAGTACTTC,CASSLGAGGPGETQYF
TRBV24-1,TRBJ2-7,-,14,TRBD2,TGTGCCACCAGCCAGAGCGGGAGGTCTTACGAGCAGTACTTC,CATSQSGRSYEQYF
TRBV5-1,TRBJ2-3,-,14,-,TGCGCCAGCAGCTTGGCCCTAGGAACAGATACGCAGTATTTT,CASSLALGTDTQYF